This TCR beta chain was observed in a study of T-cell reconstitution after alpha-beta-depleted transplantation in children. Per the germline V gene, CDR1 is SQVTM and CDR2 is ANQGSEA. The CDR3 runs 17 residues. J was trimmed by 10 bases and V by 7 bases; bases with no gene match: 23. The sample holds many counts of this clonotype. What it recognizes is unknown. As it was prepared, the TCRbeta library received unique molecular identifiers. Each CDR3 protein is one row after TCRdb ran MiXCR on the PCR reads. The table records about 200,000 distinct CDR3 sequences, roughly 7% of them present only once. General study findings and limits: The study traced high day-60 TCRbeta diversity in some patients to surviving recipient T cells and thymic progenitors. Reportedly, alpha-beta T cells present about two months post-transplant originated from several hundred expanded clones of graft origin. A year post-transplant, T-cell counts and diversity derived mostly from newly produced T cells.

The chain uses TRBV29-1 and TRBJ2-1; 9 nucleotides match TRBD1. The receptor's source is a boy aged 2 to 10 with acute lymphoblastic leukemia, due to receive a stem cell transplant. The specimen comprised PBMCs, sampled before TCRalphabeta/CD19-depleted stem cell transplant. The CDR3 DNA reads TGCAGCGCCGTGGGGTACTACCGGGACAGGGATCGTCAGGAGCAGTTCTTC. Translating it yields CSAVGYYRDRDRQEQFF.